The entry below gives a single T cell receptor (beta chain) sequence along with its context. What it binds is unknown. The data originate from a study of shared clonotypes between healthy human individuals. Study background: Three plates were used per donor for CD4 naive, three for CD4 memory, two for CD8 naive and one for CD8 memory.

Notes on the study in general: Exclusively blood specimens were collected; tissue repertoires likely differ.

This CDR3 comprises 14 residues. V shed 8 bases and J 2 bases; nucleotides not matched to a gene: 5. Germline CDR1 MNHEY, CDR2 SVGAGI. Naive CD8 populations comprised CD45RO-negative cells positively selected for CCR7, excluding terminally differentiated effector memory CD45RA+ cells. Repertoires were generated with immunoSEQ multiplex PCR, while TCRdb's copy carries only in-frame clones and drops some. The table includes some 2,000,000 clones, around 96% detected once. This TCR came from a man between 18 and 35 years old in good health. The sequencing sample was made of naive CD8+ T cells sorted from blood. V is TRBV6-5 and J is TRBJ2-3; TRBD1 agrees at 9 bases. CDR3 sequence: CASGGTGPTDTQYF. CDR3 nucleotides: TGTGCCAGCGGTGGGACAGGGCCCACAGATACGCAGTATTTT.